This TCR beta chain was recorded in a study of blood T cell repertoires in COVID-19. In germline, CDR1 is KGHSH, CDR2 LQKENI. This CDR3 has 13 amino acids. V was shortened by 3 bases and J by 9 bases, with 12 bases between the two germline ends. Assay used: immunoSEQ multiplex PCR; TCRdb lists only in-frame clones, some missing. Among nearly 60,000 clones, 85% to 90% were seen once, and the ten largest hold 4% to 5.5%. Sequencing was performed on peripheral blood. The rearrangement joins TRBV18 to TRBJ2-1; no clear D. The origin of this receptor is a man aged 35-49 years with active COVID-19. CDR3 protein: CASSPAITGEQFF. As DNA, the CDR3 is TGTGCCAGCTCACCCGCGATCACCGGTGAGCAGTTCTTC. Looking up the rest from reference TRBV18 and TRBJ2-1 gives the full variable domain: NAGVMQNPRHLVRRRGQEARLRCSPMKGHSHVYWYRQLPEEGLKFMVYLQKENIIDESGMPKERFSAEFPKEGPSILRIQQVVRGDSAAYFCASSPAITGEQFFGPGTRLTVL.